The next 21 T cell receptor beta chains were all read from a single sample in a study of cytomegalovirus exposure and HLA in healthy donors listed by TCRdb under 2017. To prepare the library, the immunoSEQ multiplex PCR assay was applied. Held by TCRdb, this immuneACCESS table contains in-frame sequences only and omits some clones. Under half of the omission traces to an unresolved V gene where checked; the cause of the rest is unknown. Here the sample has some 85,000 clones; 95% to 97% occur a single time. Of the sample, 1.3% is held by the ten largest clones. Sequencing was performed on PBMCs. These TCRs come from a woman aged 18-30 years in good health and CMV-seronegative.

The V call is TRBV7-2, the J call TRBJ1-2; D might be TRBD1 (5 bases). The V gene's germline CDR1 is SGHTA and CDR2 FQGNSA. The CDR3 is made up of 15 amino acids. Trimming cost V 3 bases and J 1 base, with 12 bases left between them. This CDR3 reads CASSFWGDSNYGYTF. Written as DNA, the CDR3 is TGTGCCAGCAGCTTTTGGGGGGATAGTAACTATGGCTACACCTTC.

CDR3 nucleotide sequence: TGCGCCAGCAGCCAAGGCCTTATAACTAGCGTTTCCTACGAGCAGTACTTC. Protein sequence: CASSQGLITSVSYEQYF. The chain carries TRBV4-1 and TRBJ2-7; 7 bases match TRBD2. Germline loops: CDR1 MGHRA, CDR2 YSYEKL. The CDR3 runs to 17 residues. V shed 1 base and J 1 base; nucleotides not matched to a gene: 10.

The rearrangement uses TRBV6-5 and TRBJ1-4, with D hard to call. The ends were cut back, 6 bases at V and 6 bases at J, with 17 bases in the middle. The CDR3 sequence is 15 residues long. Looked up from germline, CDR1 is MNHEY and CDR2 is SVGAGI. CDR3 nucleotides: TGTGCCAGCAGACGCGGGGAGGGTAAGGATGAAAAACTGTTTTTT. This sequence encodes CASRRGEGKDEKLFF.

The chain carries TRBV7-9 and TRBJ1-5; D is unresolved. Germline V gene lookup returns CDR1 SEHNR and CDR2 FQNEAQ (reference sequence). This CDR3 spans 15 amino acids. V was shortened by 3 bases and J by 0 bases, with 9 bases between the two germline ends. The CDR3 spells CASSLGEISNQPQHF. CDR3 DNA sequence: TGTGCCAGCAGCTTGGGAGAGATTAGCAATCAGCCCCAGCATTTT.

The chain employs TRBV13 and TRBJ1-1; D is perhaps TRBD1 (5 bases). Trimming left V 1 base short and J 0 bases short, with 6 bases between. Germline assignment: CDR1 PRHDT and CDR2 FYEKMQ (reference sequence). The CDR3 spans 14 residues. The CDR3 nucleotides read TGTGCCAGCAGCTTAGCAGGGTTGAACACTGAAGCTTTCTTT. This codes for CASSLAGLNTEAFF. The variable domain in full, completed from reference TRBV13 and TRBJ1-1, reads AAGVIQSPRHLIKEKRETATLKCYPIPRHDTVYWYQQGPGQDPQFLISFYEKMQSDKGSIPDRFSAQQFSDYHSELNMSSLELGDSALYFCASSLAGLNTEAFFGQGTRLTVV.

The V and J genes are TRBV20-1 and TRBJ2-1, with 7 bases lining up with TRBD2. This CDR3 is 10 amino acids long. V gave up 3 bases and J gave up 16 bases; unmatched junction bases: 6. Germline V gives CDR1 DFQATT, CDR2 SNEGSKA (reference sequence). The CDR3 nucleotides are TGCAGTGCTAGGCGGGAGAAGGATTTCTTC. This encodes CSARREKDFF.

The chain has TRBV6-8 and TRBJ2-2; D unresolved. V was shortened by 2 bases and J by 3 bases, with 4 bases between the two germline ends. CDR3 length: 13 residues. The germline CDR1 and CDR2 sequences are MNHGY and SAAAGT. CDR3 DNA sequence: TGTGCCAGCAGTTACCGGGACACCGGGGAGCTGTTTTTT. Encoded protein: CASSYRDTGELFF.

The chain employs TRBV9 and TRBJ1-1; possible D gene TRBD1, 5 bases. Trimming removed 3 bases from V and 0 bases from J, with 12 bases in between. The CDR3 consists of 15 residues. The germline V gene encodes CDR1 SGDLS and CDR2 YYNGEE. CDR3 protein: CASSGGRTLNTEAFF. Written as DNA, the CDR3 is TGTGCCAGCAGCGGGGGGAGGACATTGAACACTGAAGCTTTCTTT.

The chain combines TRBV4-1 with TRBJ2-1; unclear D gene. This CDR3 contains 20 residues. CDR1 is MGHRA, CDR2 YSYEKL, per germline. V dropped 1 base and J dropped 2 bases, with 24 bases sitting between them. The CDR3 is CASSQVTAVRGGSTYNEQFF. The DNA of the CDR3 is TGCGCCAGCAGCCAAGTGACGGCTGTACGCGGCGGATCGACCTACAATGAGCAGTTCTTC.

The chain employs TRBV15 and TRBJ2-7; 10 bases map to TRBD1. The CDR3 is 15 amino acids. CDR1 is LNHNV, CDR2 YYDKDF, per germline (reference sequence). J was trimmed by 4 bases and V by 1 base; bases with no gene match: 4. The CDR3 loop is CATSRAGQGFYEQYF. Written as DNA, the CDR3 is TGTGCCACCAGCAGAGCGGGACAGGGGTTTTACGAGCAGTACTTC.

The rearrangement links TRBV10-3 to TRBJ1-4, with D uncertain. V was clipped by 3 bases and J by 7 bases, with 12 bases between them. The CDR3 covers 14 residues. Per the germline V gene, CDR1 is ENHRY and CDR2 is SYGVKD. CDR3 sequence reads: CAISDREEGEKLFF. CDR3 nucleotides: TGTGCCATCAGTGATAGGGAGGAGGGTGAAAAACTGTTTTTT.

This chain connects TRBV7-9 to TRBJ1-5; D gene uncertain. This CDR3 region has 13 residues. Between the trimmed V and J ends, which lost 6 bases and 0 bases, there was a span of 6 bases. The germline gives CDR1 SEHNR, CDR2 FQNEAQ (reference sequence). CDR3 nucleotides: TGTGCCAGCAGGGGCAGTAGCAATCAGCCCCAGCATTTT. Encoded protein: CASRGSSNQPQHF.

The chain recombines TRBV2 with TRBJ1-1; D perhaps matches TRBD1 (5 bases). Trimming shortened V by 6 bases and J by 7 bases, and 15 bases separated the two germline ends. CDR1 is SNHLY, CDR2 FYNNEI, per germline. The CDR3 spans 13 residues. CDR3 in amino acids: CASRGRQNLEAFF. CDR3 DNA: TGTGCCAGCAGGGGAAGACAGAATCTTGAAGCTTTCTTT.

The rearrangement uses TRBV28 and TRBJ2-7; TRBD2 agrees at 7 bases. In germline, CDR1 is MDHEN, CDR2 SYDVKM. This CDR3 has 15 amino acids. V dropped 3 bases and J dropped 5; count of bases not matched to a gene: 10. The CDR3 loop reads CASSFPTSGNHEQYF. CDR3 in DNA: TGTGCCAGCAGTTTCCCAACCAGCGGGAATCACGAGCAGTACTTC.

This chain joins TRBV18 and TRBJ1-1, with TRBD1 as a possible D gene (6 bases). The CDR3 has 15 residues. Germline V lookup: CDR1 KGHSH, CDR2 LQKENI. V was trimmed by 0 bases and J by 0 bases, leaving 8 bases between them. This CDR3 is CASSPPGGLNTEAFF. CDR3 sequence (DNA): TGTGCCAGCTCACCACCCGGGGGGCTGAACACTGAAGCTTTCTTT.

V and J are TRBV10-1 and TRBJ2-7; D gene ambiguous. CDR3 size: 14 residues. V lost 0 bases and J lost 3, with 9 bases in between. Germline V gives CDR1 WNHNN, CDR2 SYGVQD (reference sequence). The CDR3 is CASSESGSNYEQYF. The CDR3 DNA is TGCGCCAGCAGTGAGTCGGGCAGCAACTACGAGCAGTACTTC.

The rearrangement uses TRBV6-1 and TRBJ2-7; tentative D call: TRBD2 (6 bases). Germline lookup yields CDR1 MNHNS and CDR2 SASEGT. CDR3 length equals 18 residues. V was shortened by 4 bases and J by 0 bases, with 22 bases between the two germline ends. As DNA, the CDR3 is TGTGCCAGCAGTGCCATGGGGTGGGGTGTAGCGGACTCCTACGAGCAGTACTTC. Protein product: CASSAMGWGVADSYEQYF.

The chain uses TRBV28 and TRBJ2-1; TRBD2 matches at 12 bases. CDR1 and CDR2 (germline): MDHEN, SYDVKM. The CDR3 spans 17 residues. The J segment lost 6 bases and the V segment lost 5 bases, leaving 11 bases of the junction unmatched. This CDR3 is CASSPIPPSGRANEQFF. Written as DNA, the CDR3 is TGTGCCAGCAGTCCCATCCCGCCTAGCGGGAGGGCCAATGAGCAGTTCTTC.

V and J are TRBV28 and TRBJ1-3; D may be TRBD1 (6 bases). The V end lost 3 bases, the J end lost 4 bases, and 13 bases lay between the germline ends. Germline assignment: CDR1 MDHEN and CDR2 SYDVKM. CDR3 length equals 15 residues. CDR3 in DNA: TGTGCCAGCAGTTTGTCTTGGGGGCGCGGAAACACCATATATTTT. Protein product: CASSLSWGRGNTIYF.

The J gene is TRBJ2-1, the V gene TRBV5-1, with D maybe TRBD2 (6 bases). Trimming shortened V by 4 bases and J by 3 bases, and 17 bases separated the two germline ends. The germline gives CDR1 SGHRS, CDR2 YFSETQ. The CDR3 loop spans 16 amino acids. CDR3 protein: CASSSSGEWDYNEQFF. The CDR3 DNA reads TGCGCCAGCAGCAGTTCGGGAGAATGGGACTACAATGAGCAGTTCTTC. The full variable domain, in which reference TRBV5-1 and TRBJ2-1 provide the parts outside the CDR3, is KAGVTQTPRYLIKTRGQQVTLSCSPISGHRSVSWYQQTPGQGLQFLFEYFSETQRNKGNFPGRFSGRQFSNSRSEMNVSTLELGDSALYLCASSSSGEWDYNEQFFGPGTRLTVL.

CDR3 sequence: CASSPVAGHYNEQFF. In nucleotides, the CDR3 is TGTGCCAGCAGCCCCGTAGCGGGGCACTACAATGAGCAGTTCTTC. The J gene is TRBJ2-1, the V gene TRBV6-5, with TRBD2 identical over 8 bases. CDR1 MNHEY and CDR2 SVGAGI come from the germline V gene. Germline trimming cut 6 bases from V and 3 bases from J; bases unmatched to any gene: 7. The CDR3 contains 15 residues.